Listed here are 21 T cell receptor beta chains from one sample, sequenced in a study of blood T cell repertoires in COVID-19. Libraries were prepared by immunoSEQ multiplex PCR; TCRdb keeps only in-frame clonotypes and omits some of them. The table records 170,000 or so clones, around 85% of them present only once. Sequencing was done on a sample of peripheral blood. These receptors all stem from a man aged 50-60 years with active or convalescent COVID-19.

In its sample, this clone ranks as medium-sized. The chain has TRBV24-1 and TRBJ2-1, with D uncertain. The V end lost 5 bases, the J end lost 1 base, and 11 bases lay between the germline ends. The CDR3 is made up of 15 amino acids. Germline V gene data show CDR1 as KGHDR and CDR2 as SFDVKD. This CDR3 is CATSALDGSYNEQFF. CDR3 nucleotide sequence: TGTGCCACCAGTGCCCTAGATGGATCCTACAATGAGCAGTTCTTC.

The V call is TRBV7-9, the J call TRBJ1-6; D is possibly TRBD1 (5 bases). The CDR3 runs to 14 residues. Trimming shortened V by 5 bases and J by 8 bases, and 13 bases separated the two germline ends. From germline, CDR1 is SEHNR and CDR2 FQNEAQ (reference sequence). The CDR3 DNA sequence: TGTGCCAGCAGCCCAGGACAAGGGCATTCACCCCTCCACTTT. Protein: CASSPGQGHSPLHF. The variable domain in full, with the rest retrieved from reference TRBV7-9 and TRBJ1-6, is DTGVSQNPRHKITKRGQNVTFRCDPISEHNRLYWYRQTLGQGPEFLTYFQNEAQLEKSRLLSDRFSAERPKGSFSTLEIQRTEQGDSAMYLCASSPGQGHSPLHFGNGTRLTVT.

This chain joins TRBV29-1 and TRBJ2-2, with D possibly matching TRBD1 (6 bases). The V and J ends lost 3 bases and 4 bases respectively, with 9 bases between them. CDR3 length equals 13 residues. Germline V CDR1 and CDR2: SQVTM, ANQGSEA. CDR3 protein: CSVDPRGTGELFF. As DNA, the CDR3 is TGCAGCGTTGACCCCAGGGGCACCGGGGAGCTGTTTTTT.

The chain links TRBV2 to TRBJ2-1; possible D gene TRBD2, 5 bases. Trimming took 7 bases from V and 0 from J, leaving 16 bases between them. Germline V CDR1 and CDR2: SNHLY, FYNNEI. The CDR3 runs 16 residues. The CDR3 DNA sequence: TGTGCCAGCAACCCTTGGGAGCGGAGCTCCTACAATGAGCAGTTCTTC. Translating gives CASNPWERSSYNEQFF.

The V and J genes are TRBV19 and TRBJ1-1, with D possibly being TRBD1 (5 bases). Germline V gene sequence: CDR1 LNHDA, CDR2 SQIVND (reference sequence). CDR3 length: 14 residues. V was pared by 1 base and J by 6 bases, with 12 bases between. CDR3 protein: CASSIVKGLSEAFF. The CDR3 DNA reads as TGTGCCAGTAGTATAGTTAAGGGGCTGTCTGAAGCTTTCTTT.

This chain joins TRBV6-4 and TRBJ1-2, with D possibly being TRBD1 (6 bases). The CDR3 sequence is 13 residues long. CDR1 and CDR2 (germline): MRHNA, SNTAGT. The V gene lost 0 bases and the J gene lost 7 bases, with 9 bases spanning the gap. The CDR3 bases are TGTGCCAGCAGTGACTCCAGGGGTGGTGGCTACACCTTC. Translating gives CASSDSRGGGYTF.

V and J are TRBV4-1 and TRBJ2-7; 8 bases line up with TRBD1. The junction had 13 bases not matched to a gene; V was cut back by 0 bases and J by 9 bases. The length of the CDR3 is 16 residues. Germline V gene data show CDR1 as MGHRA and CDR2 as YSYEKL. The CDR3 here is CASSQDPTGAVFGQYF. Written as DNA, the CDR3 is TGCGCCAGCAGCCAAGATCCGACAGGGGCCGTGTTTGGGCAGTACTTC.

The genes are TRBV7-6 and TRBJ2-7; 13 nucleotides align to TRBD2. The CDR3 totals 17 residues. Germline V gene data show CDR1 as SGHVS and CDR2 as FNYEAQ. V shed 6 bases and J 1 base; nucleotides not matched to a gene: 9. The DNA for the CDR3 is TGTGCCAGCAGTAGAGGGACTAGCGGGATTGGGTCCTACGAGCAGTACTTC. It specifies CASSRGTSGIGSYEQYF.

The rearrangement joins TRBV6-7 to TRBJ1-4; no clear D gene. TRBV6-7 is annotated as an ORF whose role is uncertain. V lost 6 bases to trimming and J lost 2 bases, with 10 bases between them. This CDR3 region has 14 residues. The DNA for the CDR3 is TGTGCCAGCAGGAGACATGCGACTAATGAAAAACTGTTTTTT. Its translation: CASRRHATNEKLFF.

This clone was counted once. The chain employs TRBV20-1 and TRBJ1-2, with D perhaps TRBD1 (6 bases). V lost 3 bases and J 1 base, leaving 15 bases between the germline ends. CDR1 is DFQATT, CDR2 SNEGSKA, per germline (reference sequence). This CDR3 is built from 15 residues. The CDR3: CSASYAGAGNYGYTF. CDR3 sequence (DNA): TGCAGTGCTAGTTATGCAGGGGCCGGTAACTATGGCTACACCTTC.

A single count supports this clone. This chain uses TRBV28 with TRBJ1-1; 8 bases align to TRBD1. The germline gives CDR1 MDHEN, CDR2 SYDVKM. This CDR3 comprises 17 residues. After removal of 4 bases from V and 3 bases from J, the junction contained 13 bases not matched to a gene. CDR3 DNA sequence: TGTGCCAGCAGTTCTCAGGGGGCGGAAAATGTCGACACTGAAGCTTTCTTT. Protein sequence: CASSSQGAENVDTEAFF. Combining the CDR3 with reference TRBV28 and TRBJ1-1 gives the whole variable domain DVKVTQSSRYLVKRTGEKVFLECVQDMDHENMFWYRQDPGLGLRLIYFSYDVKMKEKGDIPEGYSVSREKKERFSLILESASTNQTSMYLCASSSQGAENVDTEAFFGQGTRLTVV.

J is TRBJ1-5 and V is TRBV24-1; D not resolved. The V gene lost 4 bases and the J gene lost 11 bases, with 23 bases spanning the gap. Germline CDR1 is KGHDR and CDR2 is SFDVKD. The CDR3 has 16 amino acids. The DNA of the CDR3 is TGTGCCACCAGTGACTCTCTATCGGGAGATTTGGAGACCCAGCATTTT. Protein: CATSDSLSGDLETQHF.

This rearrangement joins TRBV7-9 to TRBJ2-3; no clear D. The V end lost 6 bases, the J end lost 3 bases, and 16 bases lay between the germline ends. Germline V gives CDR1 SEHNR, CDR2 FQNEAQ (reference sequence). The CDR3 is 15 amino acids. For the CDR3, the DNA is TGTGCCAGCAGTAGACTCGACGGAACAACAGATACGCAGTATTTT. This codes for CASSRLDGTTDTQYF.

The J gene is TRBJ1-6, the V gene TRBV15; D is undetermined. V dropped 7 bases and J dropped 10 bases, with 20 bases sitting between them. The CDR3 extends over 15 amino acids. Germline CDR1 LNHNV, CDR2 YYDKDF (reference sequence). The CDR3: CATTPEFVGGSPLHF. CDR3 in DNA: TGTGCCACCACCCCTGAGTTTGTTGGCGGATCACCCCTCCACTTT.

There are a few counts of this clone. The same CDR3 can be traced to other DNA sequences in this sample. J is TRBJ1-6 and V is TRBV27; 7 bases match TRBD1. V shed 2 bases and J 6 bases; nucleotides not matched to a gene: 7. The germline V gene has CDR1 MNHEY and CDR2 SMNVEV (reference sequence). The CDR3 runs to 16 residues. The chain's CDR3 is CASSLRDRPFNSPLHF. DNA for the CDR3: TGTGCCAGCAGTTTACGGGACAGACCTTTTAATTCACCCCTCCACTTT.

The rearrangement uses TRBV12-3 or TRBV12-4 and TRBJ1-1, with D possibly TRBD1 on 6 matching bases. CDR3 size: 12 residues. Trimming took 3 bases from V and 7 from J, leaving 9 bases between them. Written as DNA, the CDR3 is TGTGCCAGCAGTTTCGGACAGAGTGAAGCTTTCTTT. Residues: CASSFGQSEAFF.

The chain is built from TRBV4-1 and TRBJ1-2, with 8 nucleotides matching TRBD1. J was trimmed by 3 bases and V by 1 base; bases with no gene match: 4. Germline assignment: CDR1 MGHRA and CDR2 YSYEKL. The length of the CDR3 is 15 residues. CDR3 DNA sequence: TGCGCCAGCAGCCAAGCCCCGACAGGGGACTATGGCTACACCTTC. Encoded protein: CASSQAPTGDYGYTF.

CDR3 sequence (DNA): TGTGCCAGCTCACCCACCCGCAGCACTGAAGCTTTCTTT. Translated: CASSPTRSTEAFF. V gene TRBV18 combines with J gene TRBJ1-1; no definite D call. Germline CDR1 and CDR2: KGHSH and LQKENI. V lost 3 bases and J 4 bases, leaving 9 bases between the germline ends. The length of the CDR3 is 13 residues.

The chain combines TRBV6-2 or TRBV6-3 with TRBJ2-3; D ambiguous. From germline, CDR1 is MNHEY and CDR2 SVGEGT. This CDR3 has 15 residues. V dropped 0 bases and J dropped 2 bases, with 9 bases sitting between them. The CDR3: CASSYSSFSTDTQYF. In DNA, the CDR3 is TGTGCCAGCAGTTACTCAAGCTTCTCCACAGATACGCAGTATTTT.

The chain is built from TRBV6-4 and TRBJ1-5; 7 bases are a match to TRBD1. V trimming: 5 bases; J trimming: 6 bases; junction bases outside the gene matches: 10. The CDR3 sequence is 15 residues long. The germline V gene has CDR1 MRHNA and CDR2 SNTAGT. Written as DNA, the CDR3 is TGTGCCAGCAGTCCCAGGGGGGCAGATGGTCAGCCCCAGCATTTT. Residues: CASSPRGADGQPQHF.

The V and J genes are TRBV18 and TRBJ2-7, with 8 bases fitting TRBD2. The CDR3 covers 14 residues. The germline V gene has CDR1 KGHSH and CDR2 LQKENI. The V and J ends lost 6 bases and 6 bases, in that order; junction bases with no gene match: 10. This chain's CDR3 is CASSPTSATGEQYF. The CDR3 DNA is TGTGCCAGCTCGCCGACTAGCGCGACTGGCGAGCAGTACTTC.